Shown below are 20 T cell receptor beta chains from a single sample sequenced in a study of blood T cells in healthy people across ages. Through a sample-barcoded 5' primer and a J-beta primer mix, a second PCR was run for roughly 7 to 11 cycles. TCRdb used MiXCR to reprocess the 5' RACE reads, holding one entry per CDR3 protein. This table has about 1,600,000 distinct CDR3 sequences, roughly 45% appearing once. The sequenced sample consisted of blood. The source of these receptors is a woman aged 18 to 35 in good health.

The chain joins TRBV28 to TRBJ2-1, with D possibly being TRBD2 (5 bases). The closer fit of TRBJ2-7 to the DNA end suggests the J call may be wrong. This CDR3 is 19 amino acids long. Germline V gene data show CDR1 as MDHEN and CDR2 as SYDVKM. Written as DNA, the CDR3 is TGTGCCAGCAGTGGTGACCTGTTGGCTAGCCCCCGAATGTTTAATGAGCAGTACTTC. Protein sequence: CASSGDLLASPRMFNEQYF.

The J gene is TRBJ2-3, the V gene TRBV27, with 10 bases identical to TRBD2. The CDR3 consists of 14 residues. V lost 10 bases, J lost 4 bases, and 8 bases stayed unmatched. In germline, CDR1 is MNHEY, CDR2 SMNVEV (reference sequence). In nucleotides, the CDR3 is TGTGCCACCAAGCGGGAGGGAATGTCAGATACGCAGTATTTT. This sequence encodes CATKREGMSDTQYF.

This clonotype was seen only a few times. This chain uses TRBV20-1 with TRBJ1-1; TRBD1 matches 8 bases. The V and J ends lost 3 bases and 4 bases, in that order; junction bases with no gene match: 4. Germline V gene data show CDR1 as DFQATT and CDR2 as SNEGSKA (reference sequence). This CDR3 region has 13 residues. CDR3 region: CSASAGGITEAFF. In DNA, the CDR3 is TGCAGTGCTAGTGCAGGGGGCATCACTGAAGCTTTCTTT.

This clonotype was seen a handful of times. This chain links TRBV7-9 with TRBJ1-5; D is unresolved. The germline gives CDR1 SEHNR, CDR2 FQNEAQ (reference sequence). The length of the CDR3 is 12 residues. V was pared by 5 bases and J by 8 bases, with 10 bases between. CDR3 residues: CASSIGPKPQHF. The CDR3 DNA reads as TGTGCCAGCAGCATAGGCCCAAAGCCCCAGCATTTT. Full variable domain (rest looked up from reference TRBV7-9 and TRBJ1-5): DTGVSQNPRHKITKRGQNVTFRCDPISEHNRLYWYRQTLGQGPEFLTYFQNEAQLEKSRLLSDRFSAERPKGSFSTLEIQRTEQGDSAMYLCASSIGPKPQHFGDGTRLSIL.

In its sample, this clonotype was seen many times. This sequence joins TRBV9 and TRBJ2-1; 7 bases match TRBD2. This CDR3 is built from 14 residues. The V gene end was trimmed by 4 bases and the J gene end by 4 bases; junction bases not matched to a gene: 5. CDR1 is SGDLS, CDR2 YYNGEE, per germline. The CDR3 is CASSSGGTYNEQFF. Written as DNA, the CDR3 is TGTGCCAGCAGCTCCGGGGGGACTTACAATGAGCAGTTCTTC.

V and J are TRBV20-1 and TRBJ2-7, with 9 bases lining up with TRBD1. After removal of 6 bases from V and 4 bases from J, the junction contained 10 bases not matched to a gene. CDR1 and CDR2 from the germline V gene are DFQATT and SNEGSKA (reference sequence). CDR3 length: 14 residues. This chain's CDR3 is CSASGTGIFYEQYF. The CDR3 bases are TGCAGTGCGTCCGGGACAGGGATTTTTTACGAGCAGTACTTC.

This clonotype has a handful of counts. The V call is TRBV9, the J call TRBJ1-6; the match to TRBD1 covers 7 bases. Trimming at V came to 3 bases and at J to 8 bases, leaving 5 bases not matched to a gene. The CDR3 length is 14 residues. From germline, CDR1 is SGDLS and CDR2 YYNGEE. The CDR3 spells CASSGATGYSPLHF. CDR3 coding DNA: TGTGCCAGCAGCGGAGCGACAGGGTATTCACCCCTCCACTTT.

This clonotype was observed a few times. The CDR3 is CASSQGGKRYSYNEQFF. In DNA form, the CDR3 reads TGCGCCAGCAGCCAGGGGGGTAAGCGGTACTCCTACAATGAGCAGTTCTTC. This chain joins TRBV4-1 and TRBJ2-1, with a tentative D call TRBD2 (6 bases). Trimming cost V 3 bases and J 0 bases, with 15 bases left between them. CDR1 MGHRA and CDR2 YSYEKL come from the germline V gene. This CDR3 is built from 17 residues.

This clonotype showed up just a few times. V gene TRBV4-2 combines with J gene TRBJ1-2, with D possibly matching TRBD1 (5 bases). V dropped 0 bases and J dropped 1 base, with 9 bases sitting between them. The CDR3 has 15 amino acids. Germline CDR1 reads LGHNA; CDR2 reads YNFKEQ. The CDR3 loop is CASSQEEQGNYGYTF. Written as DNA, the CDR3 is TGTGCCAGCAGCCAAGAGGAGCAGGGTAACTATGGCTACACCTTC.

This chain uses TRBV18 with TRBJ1-2; D ambiguous. Trimming cost V 3 bases and J 1 base, with 6 bases left between them. Germline lookup yields CDR1 KGHSH and CDR2 LQKENI. This CDR3 comprises 13 residues. The CDR3 DNA is TGTGCCAGCTCACCGGACGTTAACTATGGCTACACCTTC. Translated, it gives CASSPDVNYGYTF.

CDR3 loop: CASSKQVNEQYF. The CDR3 DNA reads TGTGCCAGCAGCAAACAGGTCAATGAGCAGTACTTC. The genes are TRBV7-2 and TRBJ2-7; D is perhaps TRBD1 (5 bases). Germline V gene data show CDR1 as SGHTA and CDR2 as FQGNSA. The length of the CDR3 is 12 residues. Trimming removed 5 bases from V and 7 bases from J, with 12 bases in between. The variable domain in full, completed from reference TRBV7-2 and TRBJ2-7, reads GAGVSQSPSNKVTEKGKDVELRCDPISGHTALYWYRQSLGQGLEFLIYFQGNSAPDKSGLPSDRFSAERTGGSVSTLTIQRTQQEDSAVYLCASSKQVNEQYFGPGTRLTVT.

This clonotype was counted many times. The CDR3 sequence: CASSSTGQSTDTQYF. CDR3 nucleotides: TGTGCCAGCTCATCGACAGGTCAGAGCACAGATACGCAGTATTTT. The chain links TRBV18 to TRBJ2-3; D may be TRBD1 (6 bases). Germline CDR1 is KGHSH and CDR2 is LQKENI. The CDR3 is made up of 15 amino acids. V was clipped by 5 bases and J by 0 bases, with 12 bases between them. Full variable domain (rest looked up from reference TRBV18 and TRBJ2-3): NAGVMQNPRHLVRRRGQEARLRCSPMKGHSHVYWYRQLPEEGLKFMVYLQKENIIDESGMPKERFSAEFPKEGPSILRIQQVVRGDSAAYFCASSSTGQSTDTQYFGPGTRLTVL.

This chain joins TRBV6-5 and TRBJ2-3; maybe TRBD1 (5 bases). Germline V CDR1 and CDR2: MNHEY, SVGAGI. The CDR3 spans 17 residues. The V and J ends lost 2 bases and 7 bases respectively, with 22 bases between them. The CDR3 loop is CASSYRQGLTHQNTQYF. The CDR3 DNA reads TGTGCCAGCAGTTACAGGCAGGGTCTTACCCACCAGAATACGCAGTATTTT.

The V and J genes are TRBV12-3 or TRBV12-4 and TRBJ2-1; the D call may be TRBD1 or TRBD2 (5 bases each). V lost 3 bases, J lost 12 bases, and 6 bases lay in between. The CDR3 length is 10 residues. As DNA, the CDR3 is TGTGCCAGCAGTTTGAGGGGGCAGTTCTTC. Protein sequence: CASSLRGQFF.

This clonotype showed up just once. This sequence joins TRBV9 and TRBJ2-1; TRBD2 aligns across 11 bases. The germline CDR1 and CDR2 sequences are SGDLS and YYNGEE. There are 15 residues in the CDR3. The ends lost 3 bases at V and 6 bases at J; junction bases unmatched: 5. DNA of the CDR3: TGTGCCAGCAGCGCGACTAGCGGGGTCCCCAATGAGCAGTTCTTC. It encodes CASSATSGVPNEQFF.

This clonotype was detected ten times or more. The gene calls are TRBV3-1 and TRBJ1-1, with 9 bases identical to TRBD1. V gave up 1 base and J gave up 3 bases; unmatched junction bases: 0. The CDR3 covers 14 residues. Looked up from germline, CDR1 is LGHDT and CDR2 is YNNKEL (reference sequence). CDR3 in DNA: TGTGCCAGCAGCCAAGGACAGGGGGACACTGAAGCTTTCTTT. It specifies CASSQGQGDTEAFF.

This clonotype has more than one count but fewer than ten. This rearrangement joins TRBV5-1 to TRBJ1-5, with TRBD1 matching 9 bases. Per germline, CDR1 SGHRS and CDR2 YFSETQ. This CDR3 has 16 amino acids. V lost 4 bases, J lost 4 bases, and 9 bases stayed unmatched. CDR3 loop: CASSPDGTGMNQPQHF. The CDR3 DNA is TGCGCCAGCAGCCCAGACGGGACAGGGATGAATCAGCCCCAGCATTTT.

The chain carries TRBV28 and TRBJ2-7; TRBD1 might be the D (6 bases). Trimming cost V 7 bases and J 0 bases, with 19 bases left between them. CDR1 is MDHEN and CDR2 is SYDVKM in the germline V gene. This CDR3 region has 16 residues. CDR3 sequence (DNA): TGTGCCAGCACTCAAGGGGGAGCAAACCCCTCCTACGAGCAGTACTTC. It specifies CASTQGGANPSYEQYF.

The V call is TRBV12-5, the J call TRBJ1-6, with D uncertain. The V gene's germline CDR1 is LGHNT and CDR2 FRNRAP. The CDR3 loop spans 9 amino acids. CDR3 loop: CVPNSPLHF. The CDR3 nucleotides read TGTGTTCCTAATTCACCCCTCCACTTT.

The V and J genes are TRBV21-1 and TRBJ2-5; the table calls TRBD1, which could not be checked here. TRBV21-1 is a listed pseudogene. This CDR3 is built from 16 residues. CDR3 bases: TGTGCCAGCATCCCAGGGGGGGATTGGCGCCAAGAGACCCAGTACTTC. Its translation is CASIPGGDWRQETQYF.